The entry that follows covers one T cell receptor (beta chain) sequence. What it binds is not known. TCRdb fed the 5' RACE reads into MiXCR, producing one record per CDR3 protein. The sample holds about 140,000 distinct CDR3 sequences; 15% to 20% are singletons and the top ten take approximately 2.4%. The sample originates from a study of T-cell memory formation after mild COVID-19. Study-wide points: Clones contracting across day 15 to 85 had a balanced CD4/CD8 profile; later expanding clones leaned CD4+.

The receptor's source is an adult woman who had mild COVID-19 (a few samples of this study predate the infection). Cell type and time point are not known. Sequences were obtained from PBMCs or a T cell subset sorted from them (not recorded which).

The CDR3 coding sequence is TGCAGTGCTAAGACAGGGGATCAGCCCCAGCATTTT. Amino acids: CSAKTGDQPQHF. The genes are TRBV20-1 and TRBJ1-5, with 8 bases fitting TRBD1. Germline loops: CDR1 DFQATT, CDR2 SNEGSKA (reference sequence). CDR3 length: 12 amino acids. After removal of 4 bases from V and 5 bases from J, the junction contained 1 base not matched to a gene.